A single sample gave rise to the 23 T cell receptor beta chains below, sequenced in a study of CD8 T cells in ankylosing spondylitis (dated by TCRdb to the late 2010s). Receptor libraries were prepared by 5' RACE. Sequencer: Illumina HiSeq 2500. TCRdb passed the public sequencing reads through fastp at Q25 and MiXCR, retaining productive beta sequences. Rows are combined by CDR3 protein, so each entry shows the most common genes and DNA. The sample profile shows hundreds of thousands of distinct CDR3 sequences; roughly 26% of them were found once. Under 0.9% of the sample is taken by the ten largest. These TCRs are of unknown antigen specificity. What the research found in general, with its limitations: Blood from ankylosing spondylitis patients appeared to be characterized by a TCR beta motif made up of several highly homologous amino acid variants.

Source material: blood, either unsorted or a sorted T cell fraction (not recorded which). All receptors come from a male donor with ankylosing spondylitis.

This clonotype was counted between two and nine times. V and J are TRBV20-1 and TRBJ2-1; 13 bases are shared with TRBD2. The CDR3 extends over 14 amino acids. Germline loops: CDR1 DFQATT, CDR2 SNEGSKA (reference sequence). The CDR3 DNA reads TGCACCACCGGACTAGCGGGAGAATACAATGAGCAGTTCTTC. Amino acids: CTTGLAGEYNEQFF.

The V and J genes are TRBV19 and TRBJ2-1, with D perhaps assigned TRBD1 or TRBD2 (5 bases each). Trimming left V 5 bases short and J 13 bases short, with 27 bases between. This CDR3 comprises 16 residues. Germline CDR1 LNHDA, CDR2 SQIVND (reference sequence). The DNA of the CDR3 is TGTGCCAGTAGTCTTGGGGGTAGGGCCACCGCTAGCCAACAGTTCTTC. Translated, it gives CASSLGGRATASQQFF.

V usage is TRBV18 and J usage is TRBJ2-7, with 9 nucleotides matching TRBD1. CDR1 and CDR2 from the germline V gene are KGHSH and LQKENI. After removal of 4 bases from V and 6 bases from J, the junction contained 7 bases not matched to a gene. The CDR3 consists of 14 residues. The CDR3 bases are TGTGCCAGCTCACTCCGGACAGGGGTTGGCGAGCAGTACGTC. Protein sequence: CASSLRTGVGEQYV.

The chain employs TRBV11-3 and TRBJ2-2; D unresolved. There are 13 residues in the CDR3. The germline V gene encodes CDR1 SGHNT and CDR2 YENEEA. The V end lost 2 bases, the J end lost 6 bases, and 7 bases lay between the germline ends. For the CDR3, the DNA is TGTGCCAGCAGCTTAATGCGATCCGGGGAGCTGTTTTTT. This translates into CASSLMRSGELFF.

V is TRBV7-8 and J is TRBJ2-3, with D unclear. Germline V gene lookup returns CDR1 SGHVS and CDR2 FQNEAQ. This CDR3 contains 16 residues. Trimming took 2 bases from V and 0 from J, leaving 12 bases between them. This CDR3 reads CASSLYFGPSTDTQYF. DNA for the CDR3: TGTGCCAGCAGCTTATACTTCGGGCCTAGCACAGATACGCAGTATTTT.

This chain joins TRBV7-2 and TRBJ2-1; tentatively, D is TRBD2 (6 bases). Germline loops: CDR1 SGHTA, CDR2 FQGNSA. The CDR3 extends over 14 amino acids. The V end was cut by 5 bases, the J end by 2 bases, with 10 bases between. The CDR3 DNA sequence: TGTGCCAGCAGCCGAGCGGGCGCCTACAATGAGCAGTTCTTC. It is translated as CASSRAGAYNEQFF.

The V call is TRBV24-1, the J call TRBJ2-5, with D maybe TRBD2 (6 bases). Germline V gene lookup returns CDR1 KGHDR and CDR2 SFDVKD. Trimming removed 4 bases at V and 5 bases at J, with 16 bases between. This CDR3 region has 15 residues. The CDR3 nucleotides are TGTGCCACCAGTGACAAAAGCGGGTTAAGGGAGACCCAGTACTTC. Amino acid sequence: CATSDKSGLRETQYF.

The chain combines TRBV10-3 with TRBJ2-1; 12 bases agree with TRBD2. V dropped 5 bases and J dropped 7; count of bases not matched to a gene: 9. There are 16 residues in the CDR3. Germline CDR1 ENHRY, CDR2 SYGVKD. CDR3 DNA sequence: TGTGCCATCAGTCCTAGCGGGAGGGCCCCCGTTAATGAGCAGTTCTTC. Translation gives CAISPSGRAPVNEQFF.

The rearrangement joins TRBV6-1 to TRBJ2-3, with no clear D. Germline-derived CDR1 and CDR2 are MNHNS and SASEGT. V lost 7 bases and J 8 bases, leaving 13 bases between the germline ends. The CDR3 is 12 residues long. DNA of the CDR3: TGTGCCAGCACCCTACCCTCAATTACGCAGTATTTT. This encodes CASTLPSITQYF.

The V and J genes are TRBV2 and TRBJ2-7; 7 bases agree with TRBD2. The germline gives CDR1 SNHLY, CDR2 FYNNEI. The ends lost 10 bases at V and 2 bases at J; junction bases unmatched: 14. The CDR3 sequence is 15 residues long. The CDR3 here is CATIRGEEGTYEQYF. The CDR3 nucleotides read TGTGCCACCATACGGGGGGAAGAGGGGACCTACGAGCAGTACTTC.

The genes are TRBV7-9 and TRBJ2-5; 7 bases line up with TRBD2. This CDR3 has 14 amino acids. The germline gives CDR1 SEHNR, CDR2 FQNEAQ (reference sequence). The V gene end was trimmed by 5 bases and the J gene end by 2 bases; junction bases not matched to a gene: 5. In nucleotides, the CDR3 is TGTGCCAGCAGCGAAAGCGGGGCACAAGAGACCCAGTACTTC. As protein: CASSESGAQETQYF.

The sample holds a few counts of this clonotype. For the CDR3, the DNA is TGCAGTGCTAGAGCCCGAGAATACAATCAGCCCCAGCATTTT. Amino acid sequence: CSARAREYNQPQHF. J is TRBJ1-5 and V is TRBV20-1; no clear D. Germline CDR1 reads DFQATT; CDR2 reads SNEGSKA (reference sequence). The CDR3 spans 14 residues. V was cut by 1 base and J by 3 bases, with 10 bases left in between.

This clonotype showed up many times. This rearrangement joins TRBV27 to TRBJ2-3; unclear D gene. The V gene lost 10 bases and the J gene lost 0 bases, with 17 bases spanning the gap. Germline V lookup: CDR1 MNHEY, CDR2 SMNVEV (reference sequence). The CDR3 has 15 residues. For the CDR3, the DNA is TGTGCCACCATCGCGCGAGACCTTAGCACAGATACGCAGTATTTT. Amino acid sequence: CATIARDLSTDTQYF.

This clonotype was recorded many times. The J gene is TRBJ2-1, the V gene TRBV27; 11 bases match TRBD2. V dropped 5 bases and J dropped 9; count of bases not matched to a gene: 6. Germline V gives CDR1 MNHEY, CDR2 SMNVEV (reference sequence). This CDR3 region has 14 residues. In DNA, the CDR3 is TGTGCCAGCAGTAAAACTAGCGGGAGCCGTGAGCAGTTCTTC. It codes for CASSKTSGSREQFF.

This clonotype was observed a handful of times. CDR3 bases: TGTGCCACCAGCAGAGATGGGATGACCAAAAACATTCAGTACTTC. Translation gives CATSRDGMTKNIQYF. J is TRBJ2-4 and V is TRBV15; D uncertain. V lost 0 bases to trimming and J lost 2 bases, with 8 bases between them. This CDR3 region has 15 residues. Per germline, CDR1 LNHNV and CDR2 YYDKDF (reference sequence).

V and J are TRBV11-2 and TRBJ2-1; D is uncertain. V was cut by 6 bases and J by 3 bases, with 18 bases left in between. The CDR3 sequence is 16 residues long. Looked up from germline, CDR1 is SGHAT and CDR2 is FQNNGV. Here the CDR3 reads CASRSQHAQHYNEQFF. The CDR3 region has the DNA TGTGCCAGCAGATCCCAGCATGCACAACACTACAATGAGCAGTTCTTC.

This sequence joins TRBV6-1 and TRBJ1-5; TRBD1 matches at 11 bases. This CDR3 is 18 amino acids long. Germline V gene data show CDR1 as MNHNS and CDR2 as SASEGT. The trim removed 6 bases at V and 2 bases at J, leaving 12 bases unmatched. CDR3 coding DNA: TGTGCCAGCAGCGGTTGGACAGGGGGCGCTTTCGGCAATCAGCCCCAGCATTTT. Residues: CASSGWTGGAFGNQPQHF.

The CDR3: CASSLVFQVNTDTQYF. CDR3 bases: TGCGCCAGCAGCTTGGTTTTTCAGGTTAACACAGATACGCAGTATTTT. This rearrangement joins TRBV5-1 to TRBJ2-3; no clear D gene. Germline V gene sequence: CDR1 SGHRS, CDR2 YFSETQ. Trimming pared 0 bases from V and 2 bases from J, leaving 13 bases between. This CDR3 comprises 16 residues.

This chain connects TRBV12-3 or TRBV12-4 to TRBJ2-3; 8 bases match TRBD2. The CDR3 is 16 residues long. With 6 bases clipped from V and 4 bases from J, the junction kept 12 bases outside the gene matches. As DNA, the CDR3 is TGTGCCAGCAGATGGGGGAGCGGGAGCGGGTCAGATACGCAGTATTTT. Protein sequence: CASRWGSGSGSDTQYF.

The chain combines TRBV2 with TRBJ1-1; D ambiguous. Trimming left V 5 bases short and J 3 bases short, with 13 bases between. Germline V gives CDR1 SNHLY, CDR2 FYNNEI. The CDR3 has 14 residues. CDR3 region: CASSPGGWDTEAFF. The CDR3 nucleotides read TGTGCCAGCAGTCCGGGAGGTTGGGACACTGAAGCTTTCTTT.

The CDR3 protein is CAWSVSQETQYF. In DNA, the CDR3 is TGTGCCTGGAGTGTATCGCAGGAGACCCAGTACTTC. The rearrangement links TRBV30 to TRBJ2-5; D is unresolved. With 0 bases removed from V and 5 bases from J, the gap between germline ends came to 7 bases. Germline assignment: CDR1 GTSNPN and CDR2 SVGIG (reference sequence). The CDR3 contains 12 residues.

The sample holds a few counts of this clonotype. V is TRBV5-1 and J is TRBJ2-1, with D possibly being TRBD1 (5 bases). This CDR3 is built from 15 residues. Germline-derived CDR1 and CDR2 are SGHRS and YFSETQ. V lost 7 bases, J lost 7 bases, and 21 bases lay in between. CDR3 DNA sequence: TGCGCCAGCGGTAGACAAGGATTCAGGGCGAATGAGCAGTTCTTC. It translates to CASGRQGFRANEQFF.

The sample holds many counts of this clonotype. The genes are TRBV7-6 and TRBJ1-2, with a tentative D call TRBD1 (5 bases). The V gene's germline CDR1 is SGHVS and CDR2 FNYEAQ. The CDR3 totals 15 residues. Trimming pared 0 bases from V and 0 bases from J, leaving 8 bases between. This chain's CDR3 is CASSLAAGTNYGYTF. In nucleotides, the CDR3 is TGTGCCAGCAGCTTAGCTGCAGGGACTAACTATGGCTACACCTTC. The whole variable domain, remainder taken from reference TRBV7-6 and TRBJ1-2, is GAGVSQSPRYKVTKRGQDVALRCDPISGHVSLYWYRQALGQGPEFLTYFNYEAQQDKSGLPNDRFSAERPEGSISTLTIQRTEQRDSAMYRCASSLAAGTNYGYTFGSGTRLTVV.